Here is one T cell receptor (beta chain) with its context. The V gene end was trimmed by 4 bases and the J gene end by 3 bases; junction bases not matched to a gene: 2. This CDR3 is 13 amino acids long. CDR1 and CDR2 from the germline V gene are LGHDT and YNNKEL (reference sequence). The data stem from a study of blood T cell repertoires in COVID-19. Study overall: Acute-phase and convalescent COVID-19 samples originated in the United States, Italy and Spain. The cDNA or gDNA used as material had been derived from T cells, B-cell-depleted T cells, or PBMCs.

In the authors' workflow: Amplification of reference gene primers was used by the study to estimate nucleated cell counts. Assay: immunoSEQ multiplex PCR; the TCRdb copy retains only in-frame clones and omits some. V, J and clone size were drawn from that table, and D and trimming were deduced from the DNA. The sample has 57,000 or so clones, over 75% seen once. This clonotype was obtained from a man aged 55-75 years with acute or convalescent COVID-19. The rearrangement links TRBV3-1 (or the pseudogene TRBV3-2) to TRBJ2-7; 8 bases map to TRBD2. Sequencing was carried out using peripheral blood. The CDR3 loop reads CASSPGGIYEQYF. The CDR3 coding sequence is TGTGCCAGCAGCCCGGGGGGGATCTACGAGCAGTACTTC.